The present T cell receptor beta chain was sequenced within a study of blood T cell repertoires in COVID-19. About the research overall: Acute and convalescent COVID-19 specimens originated in the United States, Italy and Spain. T cells, B-cell-depleted T cells, or PBMCs supplied cDNA or gDNA.

Germline loops: CDR1 MDHEN, CDR2 SYDVKM. This CDR3 comprises 15 residues. V lost 3 bases, J lost 5 bases, and 13 bases lay in between. Per the original data handling: From reference gene primer amplification, estimates of nucleated cell counts were derived. The data were produced by immunoSEQ multiplex PCR, yet TCRdb's version contains in-frame clones alone and is incomplete. D and trimming were read from the DNA, whereas the V and J calls and clone size are those reported in that table. Of approximately 22,000 clones listed, roughly four fifths are singletons. The receptor comes from a human donor in a cohort sampled during active or convalescent COVID-19. Input material: peripheral blood. The gene calls are TRBV28 and TRBJ1-4, with a weak D call TRBD1 (5 bases). CDR3 nucleotide sequence: TGTGCCAGCAGTTTGGTGGCAGGGATCAATGAAAAACTGTTTTTT. Translated: CASSLVAGINEKLFF.